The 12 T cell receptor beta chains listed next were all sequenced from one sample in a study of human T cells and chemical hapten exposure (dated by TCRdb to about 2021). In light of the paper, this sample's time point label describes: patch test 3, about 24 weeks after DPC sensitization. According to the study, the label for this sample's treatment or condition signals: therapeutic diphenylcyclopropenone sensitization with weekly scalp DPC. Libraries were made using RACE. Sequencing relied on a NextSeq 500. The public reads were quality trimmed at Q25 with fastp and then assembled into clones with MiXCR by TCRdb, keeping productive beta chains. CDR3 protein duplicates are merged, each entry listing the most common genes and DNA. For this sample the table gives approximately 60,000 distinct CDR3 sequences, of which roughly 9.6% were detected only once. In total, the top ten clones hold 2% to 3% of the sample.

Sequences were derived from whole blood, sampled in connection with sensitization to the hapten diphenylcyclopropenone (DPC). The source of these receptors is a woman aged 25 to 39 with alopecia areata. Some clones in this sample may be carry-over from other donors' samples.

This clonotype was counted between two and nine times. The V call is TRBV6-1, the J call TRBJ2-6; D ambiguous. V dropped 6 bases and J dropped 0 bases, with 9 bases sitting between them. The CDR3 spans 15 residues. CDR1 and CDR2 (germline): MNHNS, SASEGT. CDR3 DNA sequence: TGTGCCAGCAGCACGCAGCCCTCTGGGGCCAACGTCCTGACTTTC. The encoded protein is CASSTQPSGANVLTF.

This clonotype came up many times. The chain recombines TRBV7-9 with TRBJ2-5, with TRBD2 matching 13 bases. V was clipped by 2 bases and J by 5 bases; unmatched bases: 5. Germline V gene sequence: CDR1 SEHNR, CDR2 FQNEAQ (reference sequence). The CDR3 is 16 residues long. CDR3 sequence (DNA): TGTGCCAGCAGCTTACCCGGACTAGCGGGAGTTGAGACCCAGTACTTC. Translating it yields CASSLPGLAGVETQYF.

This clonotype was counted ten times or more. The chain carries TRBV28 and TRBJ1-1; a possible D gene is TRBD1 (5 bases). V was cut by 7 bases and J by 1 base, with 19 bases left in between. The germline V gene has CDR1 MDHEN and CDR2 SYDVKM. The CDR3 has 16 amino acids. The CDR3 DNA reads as TGTGCCAGCACCCCAGGGTCACTCACCAAGAACACTGAAGCTTTCTTT. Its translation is CASTPGSLTKNTEAFF. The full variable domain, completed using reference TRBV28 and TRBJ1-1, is DVKVTQSSRYLVKRTGEKVFLECVQDMDHENMFWYRQDPGLGLRLIYFSYDVKMKEKGDIPEGYSVSREKKERFSLILESASTNQTSMYLCASTPGSLTKNTEAFFGQGTRLTVV.

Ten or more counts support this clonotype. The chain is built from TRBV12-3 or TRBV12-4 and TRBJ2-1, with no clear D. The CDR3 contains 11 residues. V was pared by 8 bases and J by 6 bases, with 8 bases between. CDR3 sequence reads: CASGPGNEQFF. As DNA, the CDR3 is TGTGCCAGCGGACCGGGCAATGAGCAGTTCTTC.

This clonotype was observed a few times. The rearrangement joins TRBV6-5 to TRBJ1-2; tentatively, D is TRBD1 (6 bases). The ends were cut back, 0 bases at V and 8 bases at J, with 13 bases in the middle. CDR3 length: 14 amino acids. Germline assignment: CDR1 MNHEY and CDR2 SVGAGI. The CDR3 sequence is CASSYSTGAGGYTF. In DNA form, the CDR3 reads TGTGCCAGCAGTTACTCGACGGGGGCAGGCGGCTACACCTTC.

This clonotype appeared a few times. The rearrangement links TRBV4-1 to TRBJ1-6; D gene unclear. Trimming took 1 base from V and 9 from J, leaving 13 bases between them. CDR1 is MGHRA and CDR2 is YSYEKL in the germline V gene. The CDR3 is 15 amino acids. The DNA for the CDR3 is TGCGCCAGCAGCCAAGGGTCGGCCAGGAGTTCACCCCTCCACTTT. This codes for CASSQGSARSSPLHF.

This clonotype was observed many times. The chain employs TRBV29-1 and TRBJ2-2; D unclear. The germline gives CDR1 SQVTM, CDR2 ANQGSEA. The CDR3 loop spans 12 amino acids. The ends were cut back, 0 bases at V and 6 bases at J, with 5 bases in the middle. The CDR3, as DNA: TGCAGCGTTGAAGATTCCTCCGGGGAGCTGTTTTTT. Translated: CSVEDSSGELFF.

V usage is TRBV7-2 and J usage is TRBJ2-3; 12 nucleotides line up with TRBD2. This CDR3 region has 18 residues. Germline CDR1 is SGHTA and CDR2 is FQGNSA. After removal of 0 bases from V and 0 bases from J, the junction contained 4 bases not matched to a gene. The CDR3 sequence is CASSLALAGGPSTDTQYF. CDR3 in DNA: TGTGCCAGCAGCTTAGCCCTAGCGGGGGGGCCGAGCACAGATACGCAGTATTTT.

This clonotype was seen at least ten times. The CDR3 DNA follows: TGCAGTGCTATGCCGCCACTAACGATCTACAATGAGCAGTTCTTC. Protein: CSAMPPLTIYNEQFF. This chain uses TRBV20-1 with TRBJ2-1; D is unresolved. The CDR3 is 15 residues long. Per the germline V gene, CDR1 is DFQATT and CDR2 is SNEGSKA (reference sequence). The V and J ends lost 4 bases and 3 bases respectively, with 16 bases between them.

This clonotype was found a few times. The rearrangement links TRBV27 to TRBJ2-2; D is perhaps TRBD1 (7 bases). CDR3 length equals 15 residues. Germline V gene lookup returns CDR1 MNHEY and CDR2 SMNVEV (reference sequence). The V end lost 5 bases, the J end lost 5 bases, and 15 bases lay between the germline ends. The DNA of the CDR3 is TGTGCCAGCAGTCTCCAGACAGGGAGGACCGGGGAGCTGTTTTTT. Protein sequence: CASSLQTGRTGELFF.

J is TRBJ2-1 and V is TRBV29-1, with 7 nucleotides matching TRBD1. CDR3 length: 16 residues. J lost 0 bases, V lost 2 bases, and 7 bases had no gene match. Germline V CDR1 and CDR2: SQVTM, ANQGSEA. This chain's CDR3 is CSVEKGQLSSYNEQFF. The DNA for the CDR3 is TGCAGCGTTGAAAAGGGACAGCTGAGCTCCTACAATGAGCAGTTCTTC.

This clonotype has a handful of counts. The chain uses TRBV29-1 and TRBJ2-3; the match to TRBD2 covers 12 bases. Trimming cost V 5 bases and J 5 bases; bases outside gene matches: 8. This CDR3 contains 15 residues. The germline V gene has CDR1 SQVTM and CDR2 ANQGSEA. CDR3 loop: CSVPTSGGIRDTQYF. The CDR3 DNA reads TGCAGCGTTCCTACTAGCGGGGGGATACGAGATACGCAGTATTTT.